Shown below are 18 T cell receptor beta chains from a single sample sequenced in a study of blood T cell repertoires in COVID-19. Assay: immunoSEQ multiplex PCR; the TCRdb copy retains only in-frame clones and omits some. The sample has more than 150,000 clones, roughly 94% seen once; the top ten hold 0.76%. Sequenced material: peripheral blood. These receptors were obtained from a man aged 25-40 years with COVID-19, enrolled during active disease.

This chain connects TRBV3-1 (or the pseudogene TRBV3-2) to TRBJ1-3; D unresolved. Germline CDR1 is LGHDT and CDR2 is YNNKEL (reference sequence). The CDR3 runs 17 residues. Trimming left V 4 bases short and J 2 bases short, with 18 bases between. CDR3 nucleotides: TGTGCCAGCAGCCTCCCCCGGGAGAGGGCCCCTGGAAACACCATATATTTT. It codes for CASSLPRERAPGNTIYF.

As DNA, the CDR3 is TGCGCCAGCAGCCAAACTCCCTCGAGAGAAGCTTTCTTT. It is translated as CASSQTPSREAFF. The chain carries TRBV4-1 and TRBJ1-1; D unresolved. The CDR3 length is 13 residues. Trimming removed 2 bases from V and 8 bases from J, with 12 bases in between. Germline CDR1 and CDR2: MGHRA and YSYEKL.

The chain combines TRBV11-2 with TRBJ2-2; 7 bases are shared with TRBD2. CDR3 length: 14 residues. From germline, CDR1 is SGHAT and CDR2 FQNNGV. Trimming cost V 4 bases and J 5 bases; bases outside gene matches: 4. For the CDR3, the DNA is TGTGCCAGCAGCTCCAACGGGGGGACCGGGGAGCTGTTTTTT. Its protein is CASSSNGGTGELFF. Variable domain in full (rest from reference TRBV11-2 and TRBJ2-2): EAGVAQSPRYKIIEKRQSVAFWCNPISGHATLYWYQQILGQGPKLLIQFQNNGVVDDSQLPKDRFSAERLKGVDSTLKIQPAKLEDSAVYLCASSSNGGTGELFFGEGSRLTVL.

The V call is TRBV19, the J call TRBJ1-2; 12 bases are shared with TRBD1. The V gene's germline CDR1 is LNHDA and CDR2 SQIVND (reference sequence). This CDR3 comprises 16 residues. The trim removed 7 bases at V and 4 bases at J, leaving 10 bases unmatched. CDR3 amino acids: CASTPRGDRGPYGYTF. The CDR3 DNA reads TGTGCCAGTACTCCCAGAGGGGACAGGGGGCCCTATGGCTACACCTTC.

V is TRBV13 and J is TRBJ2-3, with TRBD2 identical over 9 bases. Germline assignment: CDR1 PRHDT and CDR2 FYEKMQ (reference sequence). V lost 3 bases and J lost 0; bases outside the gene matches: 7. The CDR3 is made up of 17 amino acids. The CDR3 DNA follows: TGTGCCAGCAGCTTCAAGCGGGGGGCACTTAGCACAGATACGCAGTATTTT. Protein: CASSFKRGALSTDTQYF. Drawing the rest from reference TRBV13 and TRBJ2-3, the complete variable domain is AAGVIQSPRHLIKEKRETATLKCYPIPRHDTVYWYQQGPGQDPQFLISFYEKMQSDKGSIPDRFSAQQFSDYHSELNMSSLELGDSALYFCASSFKRGALSTDTQYFGPGTRLTVL.

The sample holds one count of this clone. Written as DNA, the CDR3 is TGTGCCAGCAGTCTTTACAGGAACACTGAAGCTTTCTTT. Protein sequence: CASSLYRNTEAFF. The chain uses TRBV27 and TRBJ1-1, with D unresolved. The CDR3 extends over 13 amino acids. Trimming pared 5 bases from V and 1 base from J, leaving 8 bases between. In germline, CDR1 is MNHEY, CDR2 SMNVEV (reference sequence).

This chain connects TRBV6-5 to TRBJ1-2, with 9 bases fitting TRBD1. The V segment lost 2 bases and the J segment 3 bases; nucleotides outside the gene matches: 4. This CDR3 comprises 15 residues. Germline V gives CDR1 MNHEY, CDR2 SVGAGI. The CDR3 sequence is CASSYGTGGDYGYTF. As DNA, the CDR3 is TGTGCCAGCAGTTACGGAACAGGGGGCGACTATGGCTACACCTTC.

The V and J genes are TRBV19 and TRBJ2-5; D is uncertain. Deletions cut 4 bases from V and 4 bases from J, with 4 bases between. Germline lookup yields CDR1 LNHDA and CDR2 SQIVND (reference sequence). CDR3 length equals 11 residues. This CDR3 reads CASSRGETQYF. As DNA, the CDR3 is TGTGCCAGTAGTAGAGGAGAGACCCAGTACTTC. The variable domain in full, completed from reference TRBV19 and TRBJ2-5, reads DGGITQSPKYLFRKEGQNVTLSCEQNLNHDAMYWYRQDPGQGLRLIYYSQIVNDFQKGDIAEGYSVSREKKESFPLTVTSAQKNPTAFYLCASSRGETQYFGPGTRLLVL.

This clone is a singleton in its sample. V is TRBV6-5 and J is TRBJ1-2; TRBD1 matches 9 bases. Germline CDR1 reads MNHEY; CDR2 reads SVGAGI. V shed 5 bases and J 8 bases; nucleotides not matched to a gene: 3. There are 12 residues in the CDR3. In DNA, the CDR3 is TGTGCCAGCAGTCTACAGGGGGCGGGCTACACCTTC. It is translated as CASSLQGAGYTF.

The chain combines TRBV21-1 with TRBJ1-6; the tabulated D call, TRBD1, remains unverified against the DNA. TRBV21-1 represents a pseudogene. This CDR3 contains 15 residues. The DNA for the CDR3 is TGTGCCAGCAGCAAAGAGTGGACAGGGTATTCACCCCTCCACTTT. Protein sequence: CASSKEWTGYSPLHF.

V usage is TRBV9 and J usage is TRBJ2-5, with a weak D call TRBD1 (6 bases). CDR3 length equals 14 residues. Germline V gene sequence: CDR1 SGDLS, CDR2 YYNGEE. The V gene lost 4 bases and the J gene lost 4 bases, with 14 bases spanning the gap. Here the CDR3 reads CASSTDRLGETQYF. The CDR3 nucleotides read TGTGCCAGCAGCACCGACAGGCTGGGAGAGACCCAGTACTTC.

CDR3 coding DNA: TGCGCCAGCAGCCCAGGGGGGAGGTACAATGAGCAGTTCTTC. Its protein is CASSPGGRYNEQFF. The chain is built from TRBV5-1 and TRBJ2-1; D is possibly TRBD1 (7 bases). V lost 4 bases, J lost 4 bases, and 12 bases lay in between. CDR3 size: 14 residues. Germline loops: CDR1 SGHRS, CDR2 YFSETQ.

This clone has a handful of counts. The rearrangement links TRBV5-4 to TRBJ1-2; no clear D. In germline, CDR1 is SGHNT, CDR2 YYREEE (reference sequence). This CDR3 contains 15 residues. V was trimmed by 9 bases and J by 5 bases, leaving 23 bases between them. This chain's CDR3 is CATSPRGEVMYGYTF. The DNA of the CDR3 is TGTGCCACCTCCCCTCGGGGAGAAGTGATGTATGGCTACACCTTC.

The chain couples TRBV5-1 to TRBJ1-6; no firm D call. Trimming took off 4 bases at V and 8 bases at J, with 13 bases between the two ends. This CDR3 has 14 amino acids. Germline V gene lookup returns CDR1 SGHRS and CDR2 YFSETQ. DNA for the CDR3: TGCGCCAGCAGCATAGAGACACCGTATTCACCCCTCCACTTT. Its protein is CASSIETPYSPLHF.

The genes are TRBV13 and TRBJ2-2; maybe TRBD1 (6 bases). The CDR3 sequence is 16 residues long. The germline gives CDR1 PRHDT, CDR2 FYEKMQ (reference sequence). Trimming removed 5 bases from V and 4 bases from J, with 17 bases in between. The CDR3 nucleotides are TGTGCCAGCAGCCCTAGGGACACCCACACCACCGGGGAGCTGTTTTTT. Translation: CASSPRDTHTTGELFF.

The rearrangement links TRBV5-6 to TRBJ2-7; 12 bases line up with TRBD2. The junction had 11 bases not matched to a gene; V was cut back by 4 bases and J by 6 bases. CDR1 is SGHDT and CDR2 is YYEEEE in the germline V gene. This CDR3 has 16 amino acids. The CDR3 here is CASSHLLAGGPSEQYF. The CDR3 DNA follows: TGTGCCAGCAGCCATCTTCTAGCGGGGGGGCCCTCCGAGCAGTACTTC.

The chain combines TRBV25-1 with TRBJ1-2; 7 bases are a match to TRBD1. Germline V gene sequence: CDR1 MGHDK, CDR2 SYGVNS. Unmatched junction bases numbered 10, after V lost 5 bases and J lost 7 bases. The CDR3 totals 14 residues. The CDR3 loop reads CASSNRQGGFGYTF. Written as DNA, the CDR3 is TGTGCCAGCAGTAACCGACAGGGAGGTTTTGGCTACACCTTC.

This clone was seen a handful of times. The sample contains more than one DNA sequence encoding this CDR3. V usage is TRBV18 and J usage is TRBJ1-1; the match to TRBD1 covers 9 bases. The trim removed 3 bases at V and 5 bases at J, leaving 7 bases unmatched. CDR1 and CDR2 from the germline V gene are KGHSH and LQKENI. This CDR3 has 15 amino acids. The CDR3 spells CASSPSGQGGTEAFF. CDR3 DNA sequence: TGTGCCAGCTCACCCTCGGGACAGGGTGGGACTGAAGCTTTCTTT.